A single sample gave rise to the 28 T cell receptor beta chains below, sequenced in a study of T cells in Graves' hyperthyroidism and ophthalmopathy. TCR beta CDR3 regions were amplified from RNA transcripts. HTBI primers were employed in a first-round RT-PCR of the TCR CDR3. TCRdb processed the multiplex PCR reads anew with MiXCR; each CDR3 protein has one entry. The sample records roughly 800,000 distinct CDR3 sequences, roughly 37% being singletons. Sequences were obtained from blood. The source of these receptors is a man aged 18 to 30 with Graves' hyperthyroidism.

This chain connects TRBV29-1 to TRBJ1-4, with D possibly TRBD1 on 6 matching bases. The CDR3 spans 13 residues. With 4 bases removed from V and 2 bases from J, the gap between germline ends came to 8 bases. The germline V gene encodes CDR1 SQVTM and CDR2 ANQGSEA. The CDR3 spells CSVGGGTNEKLFF. DNA of the CDR3: TGCAGCGTTGGGGGGGGCACTAATGAAAAACTGTTTTTT.

This clonotype has a handful of counts. The V call is TRBV6-6, the J call TRBJ1-6; no definite D call. The germline V gene encodes CDR1 MNHNY and CDR2 SVGAGI (reference sequence). This CDR3 contains 12 residues. V was clipped by 6 bases and J by 10 bases, with 10 bases between them. CDR3 DNA: TGTGCCAGCAGCCATCAGAAGTCACCCCTCCACTTT. Its protein is CASSHQKSPLHF.

Details on this clonotype: A single base separates this from a much larger clone, so it may be a read error. This chain links TRBV7-9 with TRBJ2-5; no definite D call. Trimming removed 4 bases at V and 7 bases at J, with 10 bases between. CDR1 SEHNR and CDR2 FQNEAQ come from the germline V gene (reference sequence). This CDR3 region has 12 residues. CDR3 in amino acids: CASSSLKGTQYF. The DNA for the CDR3 is TGTGCCAGCAGCTCGCTGAAAGGGACCCAGTACTTC.

The chain is built from TRBV2 and TRBJ2-5; D is unresolved. This CDR3 spans 14 amino acids. CDR1 and CDR2 from the germline V gene are SNHLY and FYNNEI. Trimming removed 1 base from V and 0 bases from J, with 6 bases in between. The CDR3 DNA sequence: TGTGCCAGCAGTGAAGATATGTACCAAGAGACCCAGTACTTC. It translates to CASSEDMYQETQYF.

The chain links TRBV11-1 to TRBJ1-3; D not certain. The CDR3 is made up of 13 amino acids. Germline V gene sequence: CDR1 SGHAT, CDR2 FQDESV (reference sequence). V lost 7 bases to trimming and J lost 4 bases, with 11 bases between them. CDR3 residues: CASTEGFGNTIYF. The CDR3 DNA follows: TGTGCCAGCACCGAGGGTTTCGGAAACACCATATATTTT.

This chain links TRBV15 with TRBJ2-5; TRBD2 aligns across 7 bases. In germline, CDR1 is LNHNV, CDR2 YYDKDF (reference sequence). Trimming cost V 5 bases and J 3 bases; bases outside gene matches: 9. The CDR3 contains 15 residues. CDR3 residues: CATSRPWGGEETQYF. DNA for the CDR3: TGTGCCACCAGCCGCCCCTGGGGGGGGGAAGAGACCCAGTACTTC.

This clonotype has just a few counts. The rearrangement uses TRBV11-2 and TRBJ2-7; 8 bases are a match to TRBD2. J gave up 5 bases and V 5 bases, and 8 bases lay outside the gene matches. The CDR3 extends over 14 amino acids. From germline, CDR1 is SGHAT and CDR2 FQNNGV. CDR3 region: CASSTRTSSDEQYF. CDR3 DNA sequence: TGTGCCAGCAGCACTCGGACTAGCAGCGACGAGCAGTACTTC.

This clonotype was observed a handful of times. This chain connects TRBV29-1 to TRBJ1-2; D not certain. The length of the CDR3 is 11 residues. Germline CDR1 SQVTM, CDR2 ANQGSEA. V lost 4 bases to trimming and J lost 6 bases, with 9 bases between them. As DNA, the CDR3 is TGCAGCGTTGTCGCTGGGGATGGCTACACCTTC. Its protein product is CSVVAGDGYTF.

This clonotype was counted between two and nine times. The chain combines TRBV14 with TRBJ2-5; 9 bases line up with TRBD1. Germline V lookup: CDR1 SGHDN, CDR2 FVKESK. The CDR3 is made up of 17 amino acids. The V gene end was trimmed by 0 bases and the J gene end by 8 bases; junction bases not matched to a gene: 13. CDR3 region: CASSQDWGQGSLVTQYF. The DNA for the CDR3 is TGTGCCAGCAGCCAAGATTGGGGACAGGGAAGTCTAGTCACCCAGTACTTC.

This clonotype was detected ten times or more. The gene calls are TRBV10-3 and TRBJ2-2; D unclear. The CDR3 length is 15 residues. Between the trimmed V and J ends, which lost 5 bases and 3 bases, there was a span of 13 bases. Per the germline V gene, CDR1 is ENHRY and CDR2 is SYGVKD. The CDR3 here is CAISYRGDDTGELFF. Written as DNA, the CDR3 is TGTGCCATCAGTTATCGTGGGGATGACACCGGGGAGCTGTTTTTT.

The gene calls are TRBV4-1 and TRBJ2-7; D is ambiguous. The V end was cut by 0 bases, the J end by 5 bases, with 8 bases between. Germline values: CDR1 MGHRA, CDR2 YSYEKL. This CDR3 has 13 amino acids. CDR3 nucleotide sequence: TGCGCCAGCAGCCAAGAGGCAGGACACGAGCAGTACTTC. Encoded protein: CASSQEAGHEQYF.

The chain carries TRBV7-9 and TRBJ2-1; D might be TRBD1 or TRBD2, each matching 5 bases. Germline CDR1 SEHNR, CDR2 FQNEAQ (reference sequence). V dropped 4 bases and J dropped 2 bases, with 12 bases sitting between them. CDR3 length: 15 amino acids. The CDR3 spells CASSSGTATYNEQFF. CDR3 coding DNA: TGTGCCAGCAGCTCGGGGACGGCAACCTACAATGAGCAGTTCTTC. Variable domain in full (rest from reference TRBV7-9 and TRBJ2-1): DTGVSQNPRHKITKRGQNVTFRCDPISEHNRLYWYRQTLGQGPEFLTYFQNEAQLEKSRLLSDRFSAERPKGSFSTLEIQRTEQGDSAMYLCASSSGTATYNEQFFGPGTRLTVL.

In the case of this clonotype: A much larger clone differs by one base, so this may be a read error. The chain combines TRBV7-9 with TRBJ1-1; TRBD1 agrees at 7 bases. The CDR3 extends over 15 amino acids. Germline CDR1 reads SEHNR; CDR2 reads FQNEAQ (reference sequence). Trimming at V came to 4 bases and at J to 4 bases, leaving 9 bases not matched to a gene. CDR3 in amino acids: CASSYQGVGGTEAFF. CDR3 DNA sequence: TGTGCCAGCAGCTACCAGGGGGTAGGGGGCACTGAAGCTTTCTTT.

The V and J genes are TRBV4-1 and TRBJ2-6; D assignment may be TRBD1 or TRBD2 (6 bases each). The V end lost 4 bases, the J end lost 2 bases, and 12 bases lay between the germline ends. In germline, CDR1 is MGHRA, CDR2 YSYEKL. The CDR3 consists of 16 residues. The CDR3 loop is CASSPPGAPGANVLTF. The CDR3 DNA is TGCGCCAGCAGCCCCCCGGGGGCTCCTGGGGCCAACGTCCTGACTTTC.

The gene calls are TRBV7-2 and TRBJ2-5; 8 nucleotides align to TRBD2. The trim removed 6 bases at V and 5 bases at J, leaving 5 bases unmatched. Germline values: CDR1 SGHTA, CDR2 FQGNSA. The CDR3 is made up of 13 amino acids. CDR3: CASSHSGVETQYF. The CDR3 DNA reads TGTGCCAGCAGTCATAGCGGGGTTGAGACCCAGTACTTC.

The chain carries TRBV24-1 and TRBJ2-6; 15 positions match TRBD2. Germline V gene sequence: CDR1 KGHDR, CDR2 SFDVKD. The V and J ends lost 11 bases and 2 bases, in that order; junction bases with no gene match: 12. The CDR3 covers 19 residues. In DNA, the CDR3 is TGTGCCAGCAAGAACCCGGGACTAGCGGGAGGACCTGGGGCCAACGTCCTGACTTTC. The encoded protein is CASKNPGLAGGPGANVLTF.

Ten or more counts support this clonotype. J is TRBJ2-7 and V is TRBV29-1, with 11 bases that match TRBD2. CDR3 length: 13 amino acids. The trim removed 7 bases at V and 7 bases at J, leaving 9 bases unmatched. CDR1 is SQVTM and CDR2 is ANQGSEA in the germline V gene. The CDR3 sequence: CSGRKLAGEEQYF. CDR3 sequence (DNA): TGCAGCGGGCGTAAACTAGCGGGAGAAGAGCAGTACTTC.

The rearrangement uses TRBV5-1 and TRBJ2-7; D might be TRBD2 (6 bases). Germline V gene data show CDR1 as SGHRS and CDR2 as YFSETQ. Trimming took 5 bases from V and 5 from J, leaving 14 bases between them. The CDR3 extends over 13 amino acids. CDR3 DNA: TGCGCCAGCAGGGACTACCCTGGGGACGAGCAGTACTTC. Protein sequence: CASRDYPGDEQYF.

This clonotype was seen only once. This sequence joins TRBV5-1 and TRBJ1-4; D is possibly TRBD1 (5 bases). The germline gives CDR1 SGHRS, CDR2 YFSETQ. Trimming cost V 3 bases and J 5 bases, with 11 bases left between them. This CDR3 has 14 residues. This CDR3 is CASSSAGGNEKLFF. DNA of the CDR3: TGCGCCAGCAGCTCCGCCGGGGGGAATGAAAAACTGTTTTTT.

This clonotype was seen a few times. This chain links TRBV6-2 or TRBV6-3 with TRBJ2-2; no clear D gene. The germline V gene encodes CDR1 MNHEY and CDR2 SVGEGT. This CDR3 has 14 residues. The V gene lost 0 bases and the J gene lost 3 bases, with 5 bases spanning the gap. CDR3 DNA: TGTGCCAGCAGTTACTCGAGAGACACCGGGGAGCTGTTTTTT. This codes for CASSYSRDTGELFF.

About this clonotype itself: One base away lies a much larger clone, so this may be a sequencing read error. The chain employs TRBV2 and TRBJ2-7, with TRBD1 identical over 7 bases. CDR1 is SNHLY, CDR2 FYNNEI, per germline. Trimming at V came to 10 bases and at J to 1 base, leaving 7 bases not matched to a gene. CDR3 size: 13 residues. As DNA, the CDR3 is TGTGCCAACAGAGGGGACAGTTCCTACGAGCAGTACTTC. Translated: CANRGDSSYEQYF.

This clonotype was observed many times. The V call is TRBV7-9, the J call TRBJ1-2; D is unresolved. V shed 2 bases and J shed 10 bases, with 14 bases lying between them. The CDR3 runs 13 residues. Germline-derived CDR1 and CDR2 are SEHNR and FQNEAQ (reference sequence). The DNA of the CDR3 is TGTGCCAGCAGCTTACCGGGGAATGGTGACTACACCTTC. It encodes CASSLPGNGDYTF.

V and J are TRBV12-3 or TRBV12-4 and TRBJ2-2, with D unclear. The ends were cut back, 6 bases at V and 2 bases at J, with 7 bases in the middle. The CDR3 extends over 13 amino acids. Here the CDR3 reads CASSTHNTGELFF. The CDR3 DNA is TGTGCCAGCAGCACGCACAACACCGGGGAGCTGTTTTTT.

This chain connects TRBV7-9 to TRBJ1-6; 10 bases match TRBD1. The CDR3 sequence is 16 residues long. Looked up from germline, CDR1 is SEHNR and CDR2 is FQNEAQ (reference sequence). The junction had 8 bases not matched to a gene; V was cut back by 5 bases and J by 7 bases. The CDR3 is CASSAGQGERNSPLHF. The CDR3 DNA sequence: TGTGCCAGCAGCGCCGGACAGGGGGAGAGGAATTCACCCCTCCACTTT.

This clonotype has a handful of counts. The chain links TRBV12-3 or TRBV12-4 to TRBJ1-2, with TRBD1 as a possible D gene (5 bases). V was clipped by 7 bases and J by 4 bases, with 19 bases between them. This CDR3 has 15 residues. The CDR3 protein is CASIRGSGSSYGYTF. The CDR3 nucleotides read TGTGCCAGCATCCGGGGCAGCGGATCGAGCTATGGCTACACCTTC.

The V and J genes are TRBV9 and TRBJ2-7; D call uncertain. Trimming removed 4 bases from V and 2 bases from J, with 16 bases in between. There are 15 residues in the CDR3. Germline V CDR1 and CDR2: SGDLS, YYNGEE. CDR3 in amino acids: CASSPQEVVPYEQYF. The CDR3 DNA sequence: TGTGCCAGCAGCCCCCAAGAAGTAGTCCCCTACGAGCAGTACTTC.

This clonotype is a singleton in its sample. V is TRBV7-8 and J is TRBJ2-1; the D gene is possibly TRBD2 (7 bases). The CDR3 totals 19 residues. V was cut by 2 bases and J by 7 bases, with 27 bases left in between. Germline CDR1 SGHVS, CDR2 FQNEAQ. As DNA, the CDR3 is TGTGCCAGCAGCTTACCCTCCTCCGGGGAGGGAGGACAGTGGAATGAGCAGTTCTTC. It is translated as CASSLPSSGEGGQWNEQFF.

This clonotype was detected ten times or more. The gene calls are TRBV10-3 and TRBJ1-6; a weak D match, TRBD1 (6 bases). Germline V lookup: CDR1 ENHRY, CDR2 SYGVKD. V dropped 0 bases and J dropped 6 bases, with 12 bases sitting between them. There are 16 residues in the CDR3. In DNA form, the CDR3 reads TGTGCCATCAGTGAGTCACAATACAGGGCTAATTCACCCCTCCACTTT. Amino acid sequence: CAISESQYRANSPLHF.